What follows is one T cell receptor (beta chain) and its context. Its specificity is unknown. The data are from a study of CD8 T cells in ankylosing spondylitis. Notes on the study in general: In ankylosing spondylitis patients, matched synovial fluid reportedly showed significant enrichment of disease-linked clones. Disease-linked clones were found to be CD8+ and relatively rare in peripheral blood. The study identified a TCR beta motif of under ten highly homologous variants that appeared characteristic of ankylosing spondylitis blood.

Quantitative molecular-barcoded 5'-RACE generated the TCR beta libraries. TCRdb processed the 5' RACE reads anew with MiXCR; each CDR3 protein has one entry. Found here are roughly 700,000 distinct CDR3 sequences, 15% to 20% of them singletons; the top ten hold roughly a fifth. The length of the CDR3 is 14 residues. The junction had 6 bases not matched to a gene; V was cut back by 4 bases and J by 7 bases. Germline CDR1 reads LGHNA; CDR2 reads YSLEER. This chain connects TRBV4-3 to TRBJ2-1, with 8 bases identical to TRBD2. The receptor was derived from a male donor with ankylosing spondylitis. Material for sequencing was blood, either unsorted or a sorted T cell fraction (not recorded which). CDR3 sequence (DNA): TGCGCCAGCAGCCCGCGGACTAGCAGTAATGAGCAGTTCTTC. It codes for CASSPRTSSNEQFF.